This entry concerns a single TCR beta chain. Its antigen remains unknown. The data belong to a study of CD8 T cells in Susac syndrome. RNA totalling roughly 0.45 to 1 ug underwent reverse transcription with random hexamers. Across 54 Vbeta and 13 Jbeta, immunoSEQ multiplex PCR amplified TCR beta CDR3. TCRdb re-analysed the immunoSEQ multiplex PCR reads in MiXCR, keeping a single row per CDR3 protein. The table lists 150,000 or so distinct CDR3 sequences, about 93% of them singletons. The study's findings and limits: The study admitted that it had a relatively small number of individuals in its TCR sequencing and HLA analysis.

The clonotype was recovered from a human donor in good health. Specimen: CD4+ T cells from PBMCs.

The CDR3 loop reads CASSLITNTEAFF. Written as DNA, the CDR3 is TGTGCCAGCAGCTTAATTACGAACACTGAAGCTTTCTTT. The rearrangement links TRBV7-3 to TRBJ1-1; no definite D call. Germline V gene data show CDR1 as SGHTA and CDR2 as FQGTGA. This CDR3 comprises 13 residues. Trimming removed 1 base from V and 1 base from J, with 4 bases in between.